This T cell receptor beta chain was observed in a study of shared clonotypes between healthy human individuals. TCRdb's copy holds only in-frame clones and misses some; the assay was immunoSEQ multiplex PCR. The sample includes 2 million to 2.5 million clones, around 95% of them seen just once. Sequenced material: naive CD4+ T cells sorted from blood. Subset reported: CD45RA+ positively selected. The receptor was isolated from a man between 18 and 35 years old in good health.

CDR3 protein: CASSTFDGANYGYTF. The CDR3 DNA reads TGTGCCAGCTCAACCTTCGATGGGGCTAACTATGGCTACACCTTC. V gene TRBV18 combines with J gene TRBJ1-2; D is unclear. The CDR3 is 15 residues long. Trimming left V 5 bases short and J 0 bases short, with 13 bases between. Germline loops: CDR1 KGHSH, CDR2 LQKENI.